One and the same sample provided the 25 T cell receptor beta chains below, sequenced in a study of cytomegalovirus exposure and HLA in healthy donors. 13 Jbeta primers and 60 Vbeta primers were used for the PCR. Clones were sequenced by immunoSEQ multiplex PCR, and TCRdb holds only the in-frame ones, with some missing. The sample consists of 54,000 or so clones, about two thirds of them appearing once. Sequenced sample: PBMCs. The source is a woman aged 55 to 70 in good health and CMV-seropositive.

The V gene is TRBV5-1, the J gene TRBJ1-1; unclear D gene. The CDR3 spans 14 residues. V gave up 1 base and J gave up 1 base, with 8 bases separating them. Germline assignment: CDR1 SGHRS and CDR2 YFSETQ. CDR3 DNA sequence: TGCGCCAGCAGCTTGCGGTCAGGGAACACTGAAGCTTTCTTT. Its protein is CASSLRSGNTEAFF.

This sequence joins TRBV7-9 and TRBJ1-2; 10 nucleotides align to TRBD1. This CDR3 comprises 13 residues. With V trimmed by 1 base and J by 12 bases, 5 bases remained unmatched. CDR1 is SEHNR and CDR2 is FQNEAQ in the germline V gene (reference sequence). The CDR3 nucleotides read TGTGCCAGCAGCTTAGGGACAGGGGGTTTCGACACCTTC. Translated, it gives CASSLGTGGFDTF.

This clone appeared once. The V gene is TRBV7-8, the J gene TRBJ2-5; 8 bases line up with TRBD1. The J call is uncertain, as TRBJ2-7 better fits the DNA end. The CDR3 is 14 amino acids. Germline V gene sequence: CDR1 SGHVS, CDR2 FQNEAQ. The DNA of the CDR3 is TGTGCCAGCAGCTCCGGGACAGGCCACTACGAGCAGTACTTC. Translating it yields CASSSGTGHYEQYF.

V usage is TRBV25-1 and J usage is TRBJ1-3; D unclear. The CDR3 is 12 residues long. With 3 bases removed from V and 3 bases from J, the gap between germline ends came to 3 bases. CDR1 is MGHDK, CDR2 SYGVNS, per germline. CDR3 sequence: CASSDNGNTIYF. The CDR3, as DNA: TGTGCCAGCAGTGATAATGGAAACACCATATATTTT.

The chain links TRBV7-9 to TRBJ2-7; 10 positions agree with TRBD1. CDR1 and CDR2 (germline): SEHNR, FQNEAQ (reference sequence). Trimming cost V 4 bases and J 5 bases; bases outside gene matches: 2. The CDR3 is 13 residues long. The CDR3 protein is CASSYGTGDEQYF. CDR3 nucleotide sequence: TGTGCCAGCAGCTACGGGACAGGGGACGAGCAGTACTTC.

The chain's CDR3 is CASSNPNTGELFF. CDR3 coding DNA: TGTGCCAGTAGCAATCCGAACACCGGGGAGCTGTTTTTT. V and J are TRBV19 and TRBJ2-2; no clear D. The CDR3 totals 13 residues. Germline CDR1 and CDR2: LNHDA and SQIVND (reference sequence). V lost 6 bases to trimming and J lost 0 bases, with 5 bases between them.

Relative to its sample, this clone is medium-sized. The chain couples TRBV10-3 to TRBJ2-7; 9 bases are a match to TRBD1. CDR1 and CDR2 (germline): ENHRY, SYGVKD. Trimming took 0 bases from V and 7 from J; bases not matched to a gene: 4. The length of the CDR3 is 14 residues. Here the CDR3 reads CAISESTDRGEQYF. CDR3 sequence (DNA): TGTGCCATCAGTGAGTCGACGGACAGGGGAGAGCAGTACTTC.

This clone occurred a few times. This chain links TRBV6-5 with TRBJ1-5, with D uncertain. V was shortened by 4 bases and J by 3 bases, with 7 bases between the two germline ends. Germline CDR1 reads MNHEY; CDR2 reads SVGAGI. This CDR3 spans 13 amino acids. The DNA for the CDR3 is TGTGCCAGCAGTTCCGCGTTCAATCAGCCCCAGCATTTT. Translating it yields CASSSAFNQPQHF.

The chain employs TRBV13 and TRBJ1-1; TRBD1 is a possible D gene (5 bases). The V end lost 3 bases, the J end lost 5 bases, and 10 bases lay between the germline ends. CDR1 is PRHDT, CDR2 FYEKMQ, per germline (reference sequence). The CDR3 loop spans 13 amino acids. CDR3 in amino acids: CASSLGGLTEAFF. CDR3 coding DNA: TGTGCCAGCAGCTTGGGGGGTCTGACTGAAGCTTTCTTT.

This chain joins TRBV9 and TRBJ1-1; 7 bases are a match to TRBD1. Germline V lookup: CDR1 SGDLS, CDR2 YYNGEE. V dropped 0 bases and J dropped 2; count of bases not matched to a gene: 4. The CDR3 has 15 amino acids. CDR3 residues: CASSVVGGGNTEAFF. The CDR3 DNA follows: TGTGCCAGCAGCGTAGTAGGAGGGGGCAACACTGAAGCTTTCTTT.

The rearrangement links TRBV11-3 to TRBJ2-1, with 9 bases fitting TRBD2. The CDR3 has 13 amino acids. CDR1 and CDR2 from the germline V gene are SGHNT and YENEEA. Trimming at V came to 1 base and at J to 8 bases, leaving 0 bases not matched to a gene. CDR3 residues: CASSLGGRDEQFF. The CDR3 nucleotides are TGTGCCAGCAGCTTAGGCGGGAGGGATGAGCAGTTCTTC.

This clone was counted once. The chain joins TRBV21-1 to TRBJ2-7; TRBD2 was called by the table and not checked on the DNA. TRBV21-1 is flagged as a pseudogene. The CDR3 spans 16 residues. Written as DNA, the CDR3 is TGTGCCAGCAGCAAAGGGGGGACTAGCGGGGGGTACGAGCAGTACTTC. It specifies CASSKGGTSGGYEQYF.

The chain employs TRBV7-9 and TRBJ1-2, with D perhaps matching TRBD1 (5 bases). The V end was cut by 5 bases, the J end by 4 bases, with 11 bases between. The CDR3 sequence is 13 residues long. Germline values: CDR1 SEHNR, CDR2 FQNEAQ (reference sequence). The CDR3 reads CASSAGPSYGYTF. The CDR3 nucleotides read TGTGCCAGCAGCGCGGGGCCGAGCTATGGCTACACCTTC.

The chain employs TRBV28 and TRBJ1-4; the D gene is possibly TRBD1 (5 bases). CDR3 size: 17 residues. Per germline, CDR1 MDHEN and CDR2 SYDVKM. The ends were cut back, 5 bases at V and 1 base at J, with 17 bases in the middle. CDR3 in amino acids: CASSPPEGRRTNEKLFF. DNA of the CDR3: TGTGCCAGCAGTCCCCCGGAGGGGCGTAGAACTAATGAAAAACTGTTTTTT.

This clone was recorded a few times. The chain carries TRBV30 and TRBJ2-3; 9 bases are a match to TRBD2. With V trimmed by 3 bases and J by 3 bases, 4 bases remained unmatched. The CDR3 sequence is 14 residues long. The germline gives CDR1 GTSNPN, CDR2 SVGIG (reference sequence). This CDR3 is CAWSEGLATDTQYF. The DNA of the CDR3 is TGTGCCTGGAGCGAGGGACTAGCAACAGATACGCAGTATTTT.

The chain is built from TRBV30 and TRBJ2-1, with 8 bases that match TRBD1. Germline values: CDR1 GTSNPN, CDR2 SVGIG (reference sequence). V dropped 2 bases and J dropped 15; count of bases not matched to a gene: 12. CDR3 size: 13 residues. CDR3 bases: TGTGCCTGGAGTCCTGGACAGGGCCCTATGAGGTTCTTC. Translated, it gives CAWSPGQGPMRFF.

The J gene is TRBJ1-4, the V gene TRBV2, with D possibly matching TRBD1 (6 bases). Trimming stripped 2 bases from V and 0 bases from J, with 10 bases between. Germline CDR1 SNHLY, CDR2 FYNNEI. The CDR3 covers 16 residues. CDR3 protein: CASSEWGHPTNEKLFF. The CDR3 DNA is TGTGCCAGCAGTGAATGGGGACACCCAACTAATGAAAAACTGTTTTTT. Full variable domain (remainder filled in from reference TRBV2 and TRBJ1-4): EPEVTQTPSHQVTQMGQEVILRCVPISNHLYFYWYRQILGQKVEFLVSFYNNEISEKSEIFDDQFSVERPDGSNFTLKIRSTKLEDSAMYFCASSEWGHPTNEKLFFGSGTQLSVL.

The chain has TRBV6-5 and TRBJ1-5; 7 bases are shared with TRBD1. The V and J ends lost 8 bases and 4 bases, in that order; junction bases with no gene match: 8. Germline V gene lookup returns CDR1 MNHEY and CDR2 SVGAGI. CDR3 length: 14 amino acids. The CDR3 is CASGRTGKNQPQHF. The CDR3 region has the DNA TGTGCCAGCGGTAGGACAGGCAAAAATCAGCCCCAGCATTTT.

This chain connects TRBV5-4 to TRBJ1-1; TRBD1 matches 11 bases. Trimming cost V 4 bases and J 3 bases; bases outside gene matches: 8. The germline CDR1 and CDR2 sequences are SGHNT and YYREEE (reference sequence). This CDR3 has 16 amino acids. CDR3 bases: TGTGCCAGCAGCAGGGGACAGGGGGGAGATTACACTGAAGCTTTCTTT. The encoded protein is CASSRGQGGDYTEAFF.

V gene TRBV2 combines with J gene TRBJ2-5, with D possibly being TRBD2 (6 bases). With the DNA end fitting TRBJ2-7 better, the J assignment may be wrong. Per germline, CDR1 SNHLY and CDR2 FYNNEI. The CDR3 covers 12 residues. Here the CDR3 DNA reads TGTGCCAGCCGGAGGGCCTCCTACGAGCAGTACTTC. It translates to CASRRASYEQYF.

The chain recombines TRBV6-5 with TRBJ1-5, with 7 bases identical to TRBD1. Unmatched junction bases numbered 6, after V lost 5 bases and J lost 2 bases. CDR1 and CDR2 (germline): MNHEY, SVGAGI. The CDR3 spans 15 residues. CDR3 amino acids: CASSRQGEGNQPQHF. The CDR3 nucleotides read TGTGCCAGCAGTCGACAGGGCGAGGGCAATCAGCCCCAGCATTTT.

The chain carries TRBV7-9 and TRBJ2-1, with D uncertain. CDR1 and CDR2 from the germline V gene are SEHNR and FQNEAQ (reference sequence). The CDR3 is made up of 14 amino acids. Trimming took 4 bases from V and 15 from J, leaving 22 bases between them. The CDR3 region is CASSYLPLSALGFF. CDR3 DNA: TGTGCCAGCAGCTACCTCCCCCTCTCAGCTCTAGGGTTCTTC. The variable domain in full, completed from reference TRBV7-9 and TRBJ2-1, reads DTGVSQNPRHKITKRGQNVTFRCDPISEHNRLYWYRQTLGQGPEFLTYFQNEAQLEKSRLLSDRFSAERPKGSFSTLEIQRTEQGDSAMYLCASSYLPLSALGFFGPGTRLTVL.

V usage is TRBV27 and J usage is TRBJ1-4; possible D gene TRBD1, 6 bases. The germline V gene encodes CDR1 MNHEY and CDR2 SMNVEV (reference sequence). V lost 4 bases, J lost 0 bases, and 12 bases lay in between. CDR3 length: 16 amino acids. CDR3 in DNA: TGTGCCAGCAGTTCCAGACAGGTTGCAACTAATGAAAAACTGTTTTTT. It specifies CASSSRQVATNEKLFF.

A single count supports this clone. The CDR3 bases are TGTGCCAGCAGTACAGGGGGCGGTAATGAAAAACTGTTTTTT. Amino acids: CASSTGGGNEKLFF. The gene calls are TRBV6-1 and TRBJ1-4, with TRBD1 matching 9 bases. V shed 5 bases and J 4 bases; nucleotides not matched to a gene: 2. Germline V gene sequence: CDR1 MNHNS, CDR2 SASEGT. This CDR3 contains 14 residues.

The V and J genes are TRBV27 and TRBJ1-2; D remains unclear. CDR1 is MNHEY and CDR2 is SMNVEV in the germline V gene (reference sequence). Trimming removed 3 bases from V and 2 bases from J, with 7 bases in between. There are 13 residues in the CDR3. CDR3 coding DNA: TGTGCCAGCAGTTTCTCAGGCAACTATGGCTACACCTTC. As protein: CASSFSGNYGYTF.